This T cell receptor beta chain was sequenced for a study of human T cells and chemical hapten exposure. Study details: The study traced per-sample TCR yield variation mainly to small differences in pooled library volumes.

Between the trimmed V and J ends, which lost 1 base and 5 bases, there was a span of 14 bases. The CDR3 is made up of 15 amino acids. Germline V gene lookup returns CDR1 SEHNR and CDR2 FQNEAQ (reference sequence). Specified time point: pre-sensitization, week 0. Treatment in this sample: therapeutic diphenylcyclopropenone sensitization with weekly scalp DPC. As handled by the study authors: The number of TCRs in each sample had a median of approximately 96,000 and spanned roughly 23,224 to 700,000. From the RACE reads, TCRdb called clonotypes with MiXCR, one entry per CDR3 protein. For this entry, the V and J calls and clone size follow TCRdb and not the study's own pipeline. The table records about 120,000 distinct CDR3 sequences, about 13% of them present only once. Study-wide results and caveats: Given that the donors had alopecia, their immune response may differ from that seen in healthy people.

Many counts were recorded for this clonotype. As yet, its antigen is unknown. The sample consisted of whole blood, taken in connection with sensitization to the hapten diphenylcyclopropenone (DPC). V gene TRBV7-9 combines with J gene TRBJ2-5, with D maybe TRBD1 (5 bases). The TCR sequence derives from a woman aged 18 to 35 with alopecia areata. Some clones in this sample may be carry-over from other donors' samples. The CDR3 loop is CASSLGGSISETQYF. CDR3 in DNA: TGTGCCAGCAGCTTAGGGGGCTCAATATCGGAGACCCAGTACTTC.